Shown below are 17 T cell receptor beta chains from a single sample sequenced in a study of CD4 T cells in relation to SARS-CoV-2 and coronaviruses. Data came from immunoSEQ multiplex PCR; TCRdb stores just in-frame clones and leaves some out. The data contain approximately 59,000 clones, about 87% of them singletons. The unexposed donors gave CD4+ T cells in 2011-2018, prior to COVID-19. What was sequenced was memory CD4+ T cells from PBMCs. These receptors were taken from a human donor in good health.

The genes are TRBV30 and TRBJ1-6, with D hard to call. The CDR3 has 12 residues. V was shortened by 5 bases and J by 10 bases, with 12 bases between the two germline ends. Germline V gene sequence: CDR1 GTSNPN, CDR2 SVGIG (reference sequence). Written as DNA, the CDR3 is TGTGCCTGGCGGACTAGCCCGTCACCCCTCCACTTT. Residues: CAWRTSPSPLHF.

The rearrangement uses TRBV7-2 and TRBJ1-4; tentative D call: TRBD1 (5 bases). The length of the CDR3 is 14 residues. With 5 bases removed from V and 11 bases from J, the gap between germline ends came to 18 bases. CDR1 is SGHTA, CDR2 FQGNSA, per germline. The CDR3 is CASSVVGTSEKLFF. The CDR3 DNA reads as TGTGCCAGCAGCGTTGTCGGGACGTCCGAGAAACTGTTTTTT. Variable domain in full (rest from reference TRBV7-2 and TRBJ1-4): GAGVSQSPSNKVTEKGKDVELRCDPISGHTALYWYRQSLGQGLEFLIYFQGNSAPDKSGLPSDRFSAERTGGSVSTLTIQRTQQEDSAVYLCASSVVGTSEKLFFGSGTQLSVL.

V usage is TRBV29-1 and J usage is TRBJ1-5, with 9 bases aligning to TRBD1. Germline values: CDR1 SQVTM, CDR2 ANQGSEA. The ends lost 4 bases at V and 5 bases at J; junction bases unmatched: 9. This CDR3 is built from 15 residues. The CDR3, as DNA: TGCAGCGTTGCCTCTCAGGGACAGGGCTATCAGCCCCAGCATTTT. This gives the protein CSVASQGQGYQPQHF.

J is TRBJ2-3 and V is TRBV7-8, with D hard to call. Trimming removed 1 base at V and 2 bases at J, with 7 bases between. The CDR3 consists of 14 residues. Germline V gives CDR1 SGHVS, CDR2 FQNEAQ. CDR3 DNA sequence: TGTGCCAGCAGCTTAGTAGTTTACACAGATACGCAGTATTTT. Amino acids: CASSLVVYTDTQYF.

The chain is built from TRBV5-1 and TRBJ2-7; 9 bases are a match to TRBD1. Looked up from germline, CDR1 is SGHRS and CDR2 is YFSETQ. The CDR3 totals 16 residues. With 0 bases clipped from V and 3 bases from J, the junction kept 7 bases outside the gene matches. The CDR3 DNA reads as TGCGCCAGCAGCTTGGTTGCCGGGACAGGGTTCTACGAGCAGTACTTC. It translates to CASSLVAGTGFYEQYF. The whole variable domain, remainder taken from reference TRBV5-1 and TRBJ2-7, is KAGVTQTPRYLIKTRGQQVTLSCSPISGHRSVSWYQQTPGQGLQFLFEYFSETQRNKGNFPGRFSGRQFSNSRSEMNVSTLELGDSALYLCASSLVAGTGFYEQYFGPGTRLTVT.

The rearrangement links TRBV19 to TRBJ2-3, with 8 bases identical to TRBD2. The CDR3 is 17 residues long. The trim removed 7 bases at V and 2 bases at J, leaving 14 bases unmatched. Germline assignment: CDR1 LNHDA and CDR2 SQIVND (reference sequence). The CDR3 here is CASTKRGRGGTTDTQYF. The CDR3 DNA follows: TGTGCCAGTACCAAGAGGGGCCGGGGGGGGACCACAGATACGCAGTATTTT. The entire variable domain, with the rest obtained from reference TRBV19 and TRBJ2-3, is as follows: DGGITQSPKYLFRKEGQNVTLSCEQNLNHDAMYWYRQDPGQGLRLIYYSQIVNDFQKGDIAEGYSVSREKKESFPLTVTSAQKNPTAFYLCASTKRGRGGTTDTQYFGPGTRLTVL.

V and J are TRBV9 and TRBJ2-5; 10 bases are shared with TRBD2. The V gene's germline CDR1 is SGDLS and CDR2 YYNGEE. Unmatched junction bases numbered 3, after V lost 2 bases and J lost 2 bases. This CDR3 region has 15 residues. In DNA form, the CDR3 reads TGTGCCAGCAGCGTCCTAGCGGGAGAGCAAGAGACCCAGTACTTC. Translating gives CASSVLAGEQETQYF.

This chain joins TRBV6-4 and TRBJ2-3; a possible D gene is TRBD1 (6 bases). Germline CDR1 is MRHNA and CDR2 is SNTAGT. The V end lost 10 bases, the J end lost 2 bases, and 19 bases lay between the germline ends. This CDR3 spans 15 amino acids. Here the CDR3 reads CATLMWTANTDTQYF. As DNA, the CDR3 is TGTGCCACCCTAATGTGGACAGCTAACACAGATACGCAGTATTTT.

V usage is TRBV7-3 and J usage is TRBJ2-2, with a possible D match to TRBD1 (6 bases). This CDR3 has 14 amino acids. Germline CDR1 and CDR2: SGHTA and FQGTGA. V dropped 5 bases and J dropped 6 bases, with 13 bases sitting between them. CDR3 residues: CASSPGVLPGELFF. DNA of the CDR3: TGTGCCAGCAGCCCAGGGGTATTACCCGGGGAGCTGTTTTTT. Full variable domain (remainder filled in from reference TRBV7-3 and TRBJ2-2): GAGVSQTPSNKVTEKGKYVELRCDPISGHTALYWYRQSLGQGPEFLIYFQGTGAADDSGLPNDRFFAVRPEGSVSTLKIQRTERGDSAVYLCASSPGVLPGELFFGEGSRLTVL.

The J gene is TRBJ1-5, the V gene TRBV19; TRBD1 might be the D (5 bases). Trimming took off 5 bases at V and 7 bases at J, with 15 bases between the two ends. CDR1 and CDR2 (germline): LNHDA, SQIVND (reference sequence). The CDR3 loop spans 14 amino acids. CDR3 residues: CASSGTRFNQPQHF. As DNA, the CDR3 is TGTGCCAGTAGTGGGACCCGTTTTAACCAGCCCCAGCATTTT.

The V gene is TRBV6-5, the J gene TRBJ2-2; the D is unclear. V was pared by 6 bases and J by 0 bases, with 8 bases between. Germline CDR1 MNHEY, CDR2 SVGAGI. This CDR3 contains 14 residues. The CDR3 sequence: CASSPTANTGELFF. The CDR3 DNA is TGTGCCAGCAGCCCCACAGCGAACACCGGGGAGCTGTTTTTT.

The chain has TRBV18 and TRBJ2-2; 9 bases are a match to TRBD1. The V gene end was trimmed by 2 bases and the J gene end by 4 bases; junction bases not matched to a gene: 5. From germline, CDR1 is KGHSH and CDR2 LQKENI. This CDR3 is built from 16 residues. The CDR3 bases are TGTGCCAGCTCACCAGCCGGGACAGGGAGCACCGGGGAGCTGTTTTTT. Protein product: CASSPAGTGSTGELFF.

The CDR3 loop is CASSLFSGSVQPQHF. The CDR3, as DNA: TGTGCCAGCAGTTTGTTTTCAGGGTCGGTTCAGCCCCAGCATTTT. This chain links TRBV28 with TRBJ1-5; a weak D match, TRBD1 (5 bases). The CDR3 has 15 residues. The germline V gene has CDR1 MDHEN and CDR2 SYDVKM. The germline V and J ends were trimmed by 3 bases and 6 bases, with 15 bases remaining between them. The full variable domain, its missing parts supplied by reference TRBV28 and TRBJ1-5, is DVKVTQSSRYLVKRTGEKVFLECVQDMDHENMFWYRQDPGLGLRLIYFSYDVKMKEKGDIPEGYSVSREKKERFSLILESASTNQTSMYLCASSLFSGSVQPQHFGDGTRLSIL.

The rearrangement links TRBV21-1 to TRBJ1-6; TRBD1 was called by the table and not checked on the DNA. TRBV21-1 counts as a pseudogene. CDR3 size: 16 residues. CDR3 sequence reads: CASGYLQDRDISPLHF. CDR3 nucleotides: TGTGCCAGCGGCTATCTCCAAGACAGGGACATATCACCCCTCCACTTT.

The chain is built from TRBV11-2 and TRBJ1-1, with 8 bases that match TRBD1. J was trimmed by 9 bases and V by 4 bases; bases with no gene match: 16. Looked up from germline, CDR1 is SGHAT and CDR2 is FQNNGV. The CDR3 spans 16 residues. The CDR3 DNA reads TGTGCCAGCAGCTCCCAATCTCAGGGGGCGGTGGGGAAAGCTTTCTTT. Translated, it gives CASSSQSQGAVGKAFF.

V and J are TRBV20-1 and TRBJ1-4; D is unresolved. Trimming took off 3 bases at V and 4 bases at J, with 9 bases between the two ends. The germline V gene has CDR1 DFQATT and CDR2 SNEGSKA (reference sequence). The CDR3 runs 13 residues. CDR3 in DNA: TGCAGTGCTAGTCCCGGGATTAATGAAAAACTGTTTTTT. This codes for CSASPGINEKLFF.

The chain combines TRBV4-1 with TRBJ1-3; D is unclear. Trimming took off 0 bases at V and 0 bases at J, with 9 bases between the two ends. Per germline, CDR1 MGHRA and CDR2 YSYEKL. The CDR3 spans 16 residues. This CDR3 is CASSQDRVNSGNTIYF. CDR3 nucleotide sequence: TGCGCCAGCAGCCAAGATCGAGTGAACTCTGGAAACACCATATATTTT.